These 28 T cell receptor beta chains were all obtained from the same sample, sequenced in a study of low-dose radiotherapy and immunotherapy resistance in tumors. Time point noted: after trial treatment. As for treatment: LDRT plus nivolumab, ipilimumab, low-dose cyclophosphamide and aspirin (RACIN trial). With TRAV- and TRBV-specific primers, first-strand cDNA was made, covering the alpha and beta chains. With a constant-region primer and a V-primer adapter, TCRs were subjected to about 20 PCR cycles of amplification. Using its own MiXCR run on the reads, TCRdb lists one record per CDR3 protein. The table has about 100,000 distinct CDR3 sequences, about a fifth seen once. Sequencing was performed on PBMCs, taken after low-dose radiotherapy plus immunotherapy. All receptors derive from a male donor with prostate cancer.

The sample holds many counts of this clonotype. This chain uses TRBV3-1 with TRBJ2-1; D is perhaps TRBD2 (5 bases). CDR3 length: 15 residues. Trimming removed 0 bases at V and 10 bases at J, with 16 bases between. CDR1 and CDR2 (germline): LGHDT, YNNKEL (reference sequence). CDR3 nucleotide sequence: TGTGCCAGCAGCCAAGATCTCGGGATTCGGCAAGAGCAGTTCTTC. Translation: CASSQDLGIRQEQFF.

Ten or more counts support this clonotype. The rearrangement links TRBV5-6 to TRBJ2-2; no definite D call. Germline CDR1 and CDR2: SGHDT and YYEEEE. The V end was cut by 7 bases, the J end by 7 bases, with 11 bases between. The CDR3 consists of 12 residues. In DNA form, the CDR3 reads TGTGCCAGCGGCACCTGGGGCGGGGAGCTGTTTTTT. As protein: CASGTWGGELFF.

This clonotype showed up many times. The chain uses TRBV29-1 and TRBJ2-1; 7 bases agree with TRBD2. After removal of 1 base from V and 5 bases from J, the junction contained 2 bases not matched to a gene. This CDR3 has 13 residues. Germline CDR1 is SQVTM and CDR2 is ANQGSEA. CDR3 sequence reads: CSVEAGGNNEQFF. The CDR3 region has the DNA TGCAGCGTTGAAGCGGGGGGAAACAATGAGCAGTTCTTC.

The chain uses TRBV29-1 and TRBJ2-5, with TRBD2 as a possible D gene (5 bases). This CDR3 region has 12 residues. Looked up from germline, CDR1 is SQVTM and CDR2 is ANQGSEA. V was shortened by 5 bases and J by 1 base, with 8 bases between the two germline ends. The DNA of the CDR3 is TGCAGCGTTAACGGAGGCCAAGAGACCCAGTACTTC. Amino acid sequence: CSVNGGQETQYF.

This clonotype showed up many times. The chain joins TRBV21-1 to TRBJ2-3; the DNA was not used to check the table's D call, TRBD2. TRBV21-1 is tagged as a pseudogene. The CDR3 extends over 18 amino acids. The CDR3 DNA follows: TGTGCCAGCAGCAAAGTACCAGCGGGGGGGCGAGACACAGATACGCAGTATTTT. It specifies CASSKVPAGGRDTDTQYF.

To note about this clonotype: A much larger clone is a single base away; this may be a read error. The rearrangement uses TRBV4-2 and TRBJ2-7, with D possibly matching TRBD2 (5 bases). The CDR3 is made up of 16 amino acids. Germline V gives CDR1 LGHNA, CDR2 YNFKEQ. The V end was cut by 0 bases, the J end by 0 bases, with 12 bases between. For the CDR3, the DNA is TGTGCCAGCAGCCAAGAGGAGGATTATGCCTCCTACGAGCAGTACTTC. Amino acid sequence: CASSQEEDYASYEQYF.

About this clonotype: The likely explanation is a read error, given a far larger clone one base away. The CDR3 region is CASGRVAFEGEQYF. Written as DNA, the CDR3 is TGTGCCAGCGGGAGGGTGGCTTTTGAGGGTGAGCAGTACTTC. This chain links TRBV19 with TRBJ2-7; 8 bases line up with TRBD2. The CDR3 sequence is 14 residues long. The J segment lost 7 bases and the V segment lost 9 bases, leaving 14 bases of the junction unmatched. Germline loops: CDR1 LNHDA, CDR2 SQIVND (reference sequence).

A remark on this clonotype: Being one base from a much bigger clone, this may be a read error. CDR3 nucleotides: TGTGCCACAGGGAACGGACCCTACGAGCAGTACTTC. Translated, it gives CATGNGPYEQYF. The chain carries TRBV19 and TRBJ2-7, with a possible D match to TRBD1 (5 bases). This CDR3 contains 12 residues. The germline V gene has CDR1 LNHDA and CDR2 SQIVND (reference sequence). V was trimmed by 10 bases and J by 2 bases, leaving 12 bases between them.

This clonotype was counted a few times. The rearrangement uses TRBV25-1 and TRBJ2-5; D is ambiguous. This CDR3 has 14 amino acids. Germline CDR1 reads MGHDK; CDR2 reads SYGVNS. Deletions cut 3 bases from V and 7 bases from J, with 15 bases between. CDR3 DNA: TGTGCCAGCAGTGATGTGGGCCCCTGGGGGACCCAGTACTTC. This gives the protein CASSDVGPWGTQYF.

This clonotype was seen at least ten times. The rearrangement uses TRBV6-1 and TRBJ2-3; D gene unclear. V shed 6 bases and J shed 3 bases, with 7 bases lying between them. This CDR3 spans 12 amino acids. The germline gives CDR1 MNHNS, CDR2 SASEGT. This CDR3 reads CASSRGTDTQYF. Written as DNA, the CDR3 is TGTGCCAGCAGCCGAGGAACAGATACGCAGTATTTT.

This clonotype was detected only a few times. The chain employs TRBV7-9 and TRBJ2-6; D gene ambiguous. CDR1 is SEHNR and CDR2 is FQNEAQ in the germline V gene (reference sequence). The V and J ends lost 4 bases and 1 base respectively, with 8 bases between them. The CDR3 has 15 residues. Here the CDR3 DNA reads TGTGCCAGCAGCTCGCCCAGTTCTGGGGCCAACGTCCTGACTTTC. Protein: CASSSPSSGANVLTF.

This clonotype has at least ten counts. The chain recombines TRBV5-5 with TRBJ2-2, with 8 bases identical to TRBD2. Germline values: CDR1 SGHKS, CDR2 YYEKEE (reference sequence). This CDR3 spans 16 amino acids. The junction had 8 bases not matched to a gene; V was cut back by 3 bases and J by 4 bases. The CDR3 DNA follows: TGTGCCAGCAGCTGGGCGGGACTAGGATTCACCGGGGAGCTGTTTTTT. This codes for CASSWAGLGFTGELFF.

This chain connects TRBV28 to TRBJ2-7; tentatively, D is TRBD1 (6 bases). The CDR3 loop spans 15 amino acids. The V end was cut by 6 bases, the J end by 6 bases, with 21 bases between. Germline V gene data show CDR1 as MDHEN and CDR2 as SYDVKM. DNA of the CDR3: TGTGCCAGCAGCACCCAACTGGTGGGGGCCGCCGAGCAGTACTTC. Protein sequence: CASSTQLVGAAEQYF.

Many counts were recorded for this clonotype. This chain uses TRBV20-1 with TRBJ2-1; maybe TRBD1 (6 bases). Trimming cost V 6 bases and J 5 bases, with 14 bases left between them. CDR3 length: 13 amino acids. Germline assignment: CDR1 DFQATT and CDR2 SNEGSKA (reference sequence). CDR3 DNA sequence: TGCAGTGCCGAGTCAGGGGATGACAATGAGCAGTTCTTC. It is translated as CSAESGDDNEQFF.

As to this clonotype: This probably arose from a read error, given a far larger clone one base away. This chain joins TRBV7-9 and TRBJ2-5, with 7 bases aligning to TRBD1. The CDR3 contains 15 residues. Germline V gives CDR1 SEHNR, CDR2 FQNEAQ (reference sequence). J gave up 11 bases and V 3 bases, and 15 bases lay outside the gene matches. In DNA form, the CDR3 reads TGTGCCAGCAGCTTGGCAGGGGGTTTCGACAATGAGCAGTACTTC. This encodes CASSLAGGFDNEQYF.

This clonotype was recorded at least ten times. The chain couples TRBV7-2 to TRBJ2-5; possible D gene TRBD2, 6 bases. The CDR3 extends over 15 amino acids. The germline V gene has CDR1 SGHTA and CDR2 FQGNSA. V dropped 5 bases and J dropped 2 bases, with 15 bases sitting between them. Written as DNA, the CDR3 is TGTGCCAGCAGCCCGGGACTGGGCCCTCAAGAGACCCAGTACTTC. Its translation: CASSPGLGPQETQYF.

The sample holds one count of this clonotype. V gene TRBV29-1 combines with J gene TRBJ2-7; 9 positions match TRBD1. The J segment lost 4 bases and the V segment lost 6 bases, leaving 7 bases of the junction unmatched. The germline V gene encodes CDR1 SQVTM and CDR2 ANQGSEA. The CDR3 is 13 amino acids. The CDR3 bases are TGCAGCGTCGCCGGGACAGGGCCATACGAGCAGTACTTC. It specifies CSVAGTGPYEQYF.

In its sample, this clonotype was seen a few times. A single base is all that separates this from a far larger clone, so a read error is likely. CDR3 DNA: TGTGCCAGCAGCCTGGGACAGAACTATGGCTACACCTTC. Encoded protein: CASSLGQNYGYTF. The chain employs TRBV5-4 and TRBJ1-2, with 7 bases lining up with TRBD1. The CDR3 length is 13 residues. The junction had 2 bases not matched to a gene; V was cut back by 4 bases and J by 2 bases. Germline assignment: CDR1 SGHNT and CDR2 YYREEE (reference sequence).

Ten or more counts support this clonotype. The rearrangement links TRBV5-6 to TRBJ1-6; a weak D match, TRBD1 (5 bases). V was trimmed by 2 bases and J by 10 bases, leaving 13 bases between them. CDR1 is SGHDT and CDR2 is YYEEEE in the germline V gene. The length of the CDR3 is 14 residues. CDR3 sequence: CASSFRGRGSPLHF. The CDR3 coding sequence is TGTGCCAGCAGCTTCCGGGGGAGAGGATCACCCCTCCACTTT.

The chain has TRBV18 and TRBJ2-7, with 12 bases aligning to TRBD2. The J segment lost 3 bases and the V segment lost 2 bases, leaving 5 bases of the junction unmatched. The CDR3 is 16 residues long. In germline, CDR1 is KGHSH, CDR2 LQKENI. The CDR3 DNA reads TGTGCCAGCTCACCAACGGGACTAGCGGGTGTCTACGAGCAGTACTTC. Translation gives CASSPTGLAGVYEQYF.

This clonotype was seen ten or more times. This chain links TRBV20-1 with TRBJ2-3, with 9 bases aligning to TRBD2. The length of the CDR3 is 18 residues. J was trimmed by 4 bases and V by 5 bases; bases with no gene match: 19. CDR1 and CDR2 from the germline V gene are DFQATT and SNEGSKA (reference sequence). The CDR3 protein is CSAGVGGVAGDLPDTQYF. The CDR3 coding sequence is TGCAGTGCTGGGGTGGGAGGAGTAGCGGGGGACCTCCCAGATACGCAGTATTTT.

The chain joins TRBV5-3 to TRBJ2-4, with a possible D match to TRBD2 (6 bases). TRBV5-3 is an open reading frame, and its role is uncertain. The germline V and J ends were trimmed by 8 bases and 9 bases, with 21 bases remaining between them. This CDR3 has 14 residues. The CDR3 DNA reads TGTGCCAGCAGCCGATGGGGCGGGGACGGCATTCAGTACTTC. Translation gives CASSRWGGDGIQYF.

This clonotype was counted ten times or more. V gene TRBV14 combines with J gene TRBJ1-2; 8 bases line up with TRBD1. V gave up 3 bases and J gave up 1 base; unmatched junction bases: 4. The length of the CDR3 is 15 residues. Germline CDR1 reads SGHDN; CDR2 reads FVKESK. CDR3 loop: CASSHGTGRNYGYTF. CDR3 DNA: TGTGCCAGCAGCCACGGGACAGGACGTAACTATGGCTACACCTTC. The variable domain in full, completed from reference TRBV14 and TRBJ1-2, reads EAGVTQFPSHSVIEKGQTVTLRCDPISGHDNLYWYRRVMGKEIKFLLHFVKESKQDESGMPNNRFLAERTGGTYSTLKVQPAELEDSGVYFCASSHGTGRNYGYTFGSGTRLTVV.

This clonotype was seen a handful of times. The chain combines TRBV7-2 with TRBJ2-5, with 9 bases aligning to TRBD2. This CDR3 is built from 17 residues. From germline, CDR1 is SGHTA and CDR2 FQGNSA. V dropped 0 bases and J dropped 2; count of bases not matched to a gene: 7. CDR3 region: CASSLAAAGGGQETQYF. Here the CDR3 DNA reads TGTGCCAGCAGCTTAGCTGCAGCGGGGGGAGGACAAGAGACCCAGTACTTC.

CDR3 nucleotides: TGTGCCAGCTCACCACCCGGGGTGAATCAGCCCCAGCATTTT. It yields the protein CASSPPGVNQPQHF. This sequence joins TRBV18 and TRBJ1-5; no definite D call. Between the trimmed V and J ends, which lost 0 bases and 4 bases, there was a span of 7 bases. Germline V CDR1 and CDR2: KGHSH, LQKENI. The CDR3 loop spans 14 amino acids.

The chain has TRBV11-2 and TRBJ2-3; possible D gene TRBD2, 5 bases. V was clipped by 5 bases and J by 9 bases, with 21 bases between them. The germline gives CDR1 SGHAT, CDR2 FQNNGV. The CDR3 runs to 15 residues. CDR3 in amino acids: CASSPPEDRLMTQYF. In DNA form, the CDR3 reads TGTGCCAGCAGCCCTCCGGAGGATAGGCTGATGACGCAGTATTTT.

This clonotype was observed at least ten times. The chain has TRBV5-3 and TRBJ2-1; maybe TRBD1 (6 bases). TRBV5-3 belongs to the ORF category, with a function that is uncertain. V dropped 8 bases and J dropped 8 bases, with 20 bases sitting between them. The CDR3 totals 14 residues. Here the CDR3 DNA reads TGTGCCAGCAGCCCGGGACAATCTTACTATGAGCAGTTCTTC. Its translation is CASSPGQSYYEQFF.

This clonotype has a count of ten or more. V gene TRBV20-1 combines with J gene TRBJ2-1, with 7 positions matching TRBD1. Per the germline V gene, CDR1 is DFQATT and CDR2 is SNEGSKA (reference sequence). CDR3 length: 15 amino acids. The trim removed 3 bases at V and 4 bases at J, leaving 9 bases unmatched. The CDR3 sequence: CSASHRGLVYNEQFF. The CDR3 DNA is TGCAGTGCTAGCCACAGGGGCTTGGTGTACAATGAGCAGTTCTTC.